The source of this T cell receptor beta chain is a study of T cell responses to AZD1222 COVID-19 vaccine (dated by TCRdb to the early 2020s). Background for the entire study: AZD1222 recipients given second doses at about 4 weeks or at about 12 weeks were pooled, since spike-specific TCR depth and breadth were not found to differ between the two schedules. A total of just over 230 trial participants underwent TCR sequencing, of whom 207 had received two doses of AZD1222 and about 26 had received two doses of the MenACWY control vaccine. Trial participants were enrolled by age into subgroups of 18-55, 56-69 and 70-plus years, and roughly 150, 30 and 60 TCR-sequenced participants, respectively, were included in these subgroups.

The sample's time point, from its label and the paper: baseline before first vaccination. Samples from vaccinated people were obtained from the UK trials COV001 and COV002, which included a single-blind randomized controlled phase 2/3 trial of AZD1222 (ChAdOx1 nCoV-19) in healthy adults. Trial participant PBMC samples were collected at day 0 and day 28 after the second dose for TCRbeta chain sequencing. Overall study outcomes, separate from this receptor: Participants were mostly white British and included more females than males, and it was suggested by the authors that clonal diversity may have been underestimated. Conclusions about previously exposed vaccinees are limited because only five to seven AZD1222 recipients were SARS-CoV-2 seropositive at baseline. Spike-specific TCR breadth and depth rose significantly after two AZD1222 doses compared with day 0 and with MenACWY recipients. In the small 56-69-year group, the increase in depth fell short of significance, most likely because of low power. Vaccine-associated CD4 TCRs spanned the whole spike protein, with dominant responses in regions 160-218 and 743-854. Reportedly, close to half of the unique spike-specific TCRs recognized epitopes lying outside the regions that are mutated in the B.1.351 and B.1.1.7 variants. No day 14 peak-response samples were available, so repertoires were characterized only after the peak T cell response.

The CDR3 regions of human TCRbeta chains were subjected to immunosequencing. The original pipeline was this. Repertoire TCRs were matched against a reference library of SARS-CoV-2-specific TCRs generated with the MIRA antigen-specificity platform. Breadth was defined as the fraction of unique TCRs that were SARS-CoV-2-associated, and depth was defined as the fraction of total T cells that were SARS-CoV-2-associated. Using the MIRA data, each spike-specific TCR was assigned both to the spike region to which the TCR was reactive and to a CD4 or CD8 class. Log10-transformed breadth and depth values were compared by one-way ANOVA with Sidak's multiple comparisons tests. As stored in TCRdb, this immuneACCESS dataset retains in-frame rearrangements with V and J assigned. A fraction of the clones does not appear; measured against another copy, unresolved V genes explain less than half of the discrepancy, and the remainder lacks a known reason. V and J calls and clone size are copied from that table; D and trimming were computed from the DNA. The sample table holds about 110,000 clones, of which roughly nine tenths were seen once. Around 6.7% of the sample rests with the top ten.

The CDR3 holds 15 amino acids from the cysteine to the phenylalanine. The CDR3 DNA has 45 bases and is translated from base 1. Via the germline V gene, CDR1 is SGHVS and CDR2 FNYEAQ. V is pruned by 4 bases and J by 1 base, leaving 2 bases of the junction without a gene match. As concerns this clone: The target of this receptor is not known. Within one base of it there is no much larger clone, and no base qualities were kept.

The sample here was peripheral blood, taken on day 0 of AZD1222 vaccination. This sequence originates from an adult in good health. In this chain, TRBV7-6 is recombined with TRBJ2-2; TRBD2 fits 8 bases in the junction. Read as DNA, the sequence is TGTGCCAGCAGCTCCCTAGCGGGGAACACCGGGGAGCTGTTTTTT. It encodes CASSSLAGNTGELFF.